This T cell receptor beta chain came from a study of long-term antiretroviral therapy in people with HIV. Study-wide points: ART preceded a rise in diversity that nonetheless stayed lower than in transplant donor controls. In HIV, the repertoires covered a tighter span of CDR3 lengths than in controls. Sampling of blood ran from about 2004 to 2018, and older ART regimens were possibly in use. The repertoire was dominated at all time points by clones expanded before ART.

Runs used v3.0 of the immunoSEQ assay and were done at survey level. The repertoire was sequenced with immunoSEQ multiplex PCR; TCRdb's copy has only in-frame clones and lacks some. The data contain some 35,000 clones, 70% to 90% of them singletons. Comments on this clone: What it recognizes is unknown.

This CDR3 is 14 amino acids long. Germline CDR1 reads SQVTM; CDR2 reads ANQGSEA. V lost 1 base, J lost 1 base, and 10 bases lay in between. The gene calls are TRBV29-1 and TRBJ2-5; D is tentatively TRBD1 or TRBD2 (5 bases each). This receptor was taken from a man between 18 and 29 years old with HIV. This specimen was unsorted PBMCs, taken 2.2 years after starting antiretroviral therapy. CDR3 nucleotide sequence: TGCAGCGTTGAAGGAGGGACCAGCCAAGAGACCCAGTACTTC. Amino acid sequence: CSVEGGTSQETQYF.